These 17 T cell receptor beta chains were sequenced from one sample in a study of chemoradiotherapy in HPV16-positive cancers. Measured with immunoSEQ multiplex PCR; TCRdb has only the in-frame clones, and not every one. The sample gives roughly 34,000 clones, roughly 86% of which show up once; around 1.9% is in the top ten. The starting material was blood, obtained from a patient who underwent chemoradiotherapy. The receptors stem from a human donor with HPV-associated anogenital cancer.

V is TRBV5-3 and J is TRBJ1-1; 7 bases line up with TRBD1. TRBV5-3 is assigned to the ORF class and has an uncertain function. The CDR3 length is 12 residues. The trim removed 4 bases at V and 7 bases at J, leaving 4 bases unmatched. CDR3 residues: CARSPDRDEAFF. CDR3 sequence (DNA): TGTGCCAGAAGCCCCGACAGGGATGAAGCTTTCTTT.

The CDR3 DNA is TGCGCCAGCGGACGGAACACCGGGGAGCTGTTTTTT. Protein product: CASGRNTGELFF. The chain carries TRBV10-1 and TRBJ2-2, with D unresolved. This CDR3 is built from 12 residues. V was trimmed by 8 bases and J by 1 base, leaving 5 bases between them. Germline V gene lookup returns CDR1 WNHNN and CDR2 SYGVQD (reference sequence).

The chain combines TRBV19 with TRBJ1-2, with 9 bases identical to TRBD1. The CDR3 length is 15 residues. The junction had 6 bases not matched to a gene; V was cut back by 3 bases and J by 4 bases. Germline V gene lookup returns CDR1 LNHDA and CDR2 SQIVND (reference sequence). CDR3 DNA sequence: TGTGCCAGTAGTATTCCCGGGACAGGGTCCTATGGCTACACCTTC. Translated: CASSIPGTGSYGYTF.

CDR3 nucleotides: TGCAGCGTTGAGGTATACGGGGGAGCTTTCTTT. The encoded protein is CSVEVYGGAFF. The chain links TRBV29-1 to TRBJ1-1; TRBD1 might be the D (5 bases). Trimming removed 3 bases at V and 10 bases at J, with 12 bases between. Germline V gene data show CDR1 as SQVTM and CDR2 as ANQGSEA. This CDR3 region has 11 residues.

The V gene is TRBV6-5, the J gene TRBJ2-1; 10 bases match TRBD2. The CDR3 is 15 residues long. CDR1 is MNHEY and CDR2 is SVGAGI in the germline V gene. The V and J ends lost 5 bases and 7 bases, in that order; junction bases with no gene match: 8. CDR3: CASSPPKRGGNEQFF. For the CDR3, the DNA is TGTGCCAGCAGTCCCCCGAAGCGGGGGGGGAATGAGCAGTTCTTC.

The CDR3 protein is CASSRRQGNTGELFF. CDR3 DNA: TGTGCCAGCAGCCGCCGACAGGGGAACACCGGGGAGCTGTTTTTT. The chain uses TRBV14 and TRBJ2-2, with 7 bases aligning to TRBD1. The V gene's germline CDR1 is SGHDN and CDR2 FVKESK. V lost 4 bases, J lost 1 base, and 3 bases stayed unmatched. The CDR3 length is 15 residues.

This chain connects TRBV28 to TRBJ1-3; D is uncertain. The V gene's germline CDR1 is MDHEN and CDR2 SYDVKM. Trimming took off 5 bases at V and 4 bases at J, with 6 bases between the two ends. CDR3 size: 12 residues. CDR3 in amino acids: CASSPPGNTIYF. The CDR3 DNA is TGTGCCAGCAGTCCTCCAGGAAACACCATATATTTT.

The chain carries TRBV11-2 and TRBJ2-7, with 8 bases lining up with TRBD1. The ends lost 1 base at V and 5 bases at J; junction bases unmatched: 7. The germline gives CDR1 SGHAT, CDR2 FQNNGV. This CDR3 has 15 residues. Written as DNA, the CDR3 is TGTGCCAGCAGCTTAGCCCGGGGACAGGCCCACGAGCAGTACTTC. It encodes CASSLARGQAHEQYF.

The chain uses TRBV6-5 and TRBJ1-6; D perhaps matches TRBD1 (6 bases). This CDR3 is built from 15 residues. CDR1 is MNHEY, CDR2 SVGAGI, per germline. Trimming took 5 bases from V and 9 from J, leaving 17 bases between them. In DNA form, the CDR3 reads TGTGCCAGCAGTCGACAGGCCGGACGGGGTTCACCCCTCCACTTT. Its protein is CASSRQAGRGSPLHF.

This clone was observed once. This rearrangement joins TRBV10-1 to TRBJ2-1; perhaps TRBD1 as D (6 bases). Germline CDR1 reads WNHNN; CDR2 reads SYGVQD (reference sequence). V was cut by 4 bases and J by 3 bases, with 10 bases left in between. The CDR3 is 14 residues long. In nucleotides, the CDR3 is TGCGCCAGCAGTGCGGACAGCTTCTACAATGAGCAGTTCTTC. Encoded protein: CASSADSFYNEQFF.

This clone appeared once. The gene calls are TRBV6-6 and TRBJ2-5; 8 positions agree with TRBD1. Germline CDR1 MNHNY, CDR2 SVGAGI (reference sequence). Trimming cost V 5 bases and J 1 base; bases outside gene matches: 9. This CDR3 contains 16 residues. The CDR3 is CASSLTHRGAQETQYF. The CDR3 coding sequence is TGTGCCAGCAGTCTCACACACAGGGGGGCCCAAGAGACCCAGTACTTC.

The CDR3: CASKFPEEETQYF. The CDR3 DNA sequence: TGTGCCAGCAAGTTTCCGGAAGAGGAGACCCAGTACTTC. V is TRBV2 and J is TRBJ2-5; D is uncertain. This CDR3 spans 13 amino acids. Germline V gene sequence: CDR1 SNHLY, CDR2 FYNNEI. V was shortened by 7 bases and J by 5 bases, with 14 bases between the two germline ends.

The chain recombines TRBV5-1 with TRBJ2-7; D is ambiguous. Trimming pared 4 bases from V and 5 bases from J, leaving 13 bases between. The CDR3 contains 13 residues. Looked up from germline, CDR1 is SGHRS and CDR2 is YFSETQ. The CDR3 is CASSPGGVHEQYF. The CDR3 nucleotides read TGCGCCAGCAGCCCGGGTGGGGTCCACGAGCAGTACTTC.

The rearrangement uses TRBV29-1 and TRBJ2-2; TRBD1 might be the D (5 bases). Germline V lookup: CDR1 SQVTM, CDR2 ANQGSEA. This CDR3 comprises 13 residues. The V and J ends lost 4 bases and 1 base respectively, with 7 bases between them. CDR3 sequence reads: CSVVGENTGELFF. CDR3 coding DNA: TGCAGCGTTGTAGGGGAGAACACCGGGGAGCTGTTTTTT.

The chain couples TRBV19 to TRBJ1-2; the D gene is possibly TRBD1 (5 bases). The germline gives CDR1 LNHDA, CDR2 SQIVND (reference sequence). This CDR3 comprises 14 residues. V gave up 6 bases and J gave up 4 bases, with 15 bases separating them. The CDR3 loop reads CASSPTTDIYGYTF. The CDR3 DNA sequence: TGTGCCAGTAGCCCGACGACAGATATCTATGGCTACACCTTC.

This clone appeared once. The rearrangement uses TRBV5-4 and TRBJ1-2; D is possibly TRBD1 (5 bases). The germline V gene encodes CDR1 SGHNT and CDR2 YYREEE (reference sequence). V was clipped by 0 bases and J by 7 bases, with 19 bases between them. The CDR3 is 16 amino acids. The CDR3 sequence is CASSLGGAAWVGGYTF. The DNA of the CDR3 is TGTGCCAGCAGCTTGGGGGGCGCCGCGTGGGTAGGTGGCTACACCTTC.

This clone was observed a few times. The CDR3 DNA reads as TGTGCCAGCAGCGTAGTACCGGACTCCTATGGCTACACCTTC. Amino acid sequence: CASSVVPDSYGYTF. The chain recombines TRBV9 with TRBJ1-2; D uncertain. Germline V gene sequence: CDR1 SGDLS, CDR2 YYNGEE. The CDR3 length is 14 residues. Trimming took 0 bases from V and 4 from J, leaving 10 bases between them. Combining the CDR3 with reference TRBV9 and TRBJ1-2 gives the whole variable domain DSGVTQTPKHLITATGQRVTLRCSPRSGDLSVYWYQQSLDQGLQFLIQYYNGEERAKGNILERFSAQQFPDLHSELNLSSLELGDSALYFCASSVVPDSYGYTFGSGTRLTVV.